The 18 T cell receptor beta chains reported below all come from one sample, sequenced in a study of response to subunit inactivated influenza vaccine. MiXCR, run by TCRdb on the RT-PCR reads, gives a single entry per CDR3 protein. The repertoire holds around 650,000 distinct CDR3 sequences, with about 15% as singletons. Specimen: PBMCs from blood, collected 12 days after vaccination. These receptors were taken from a man aged 45-60 years who received an inactivated influenza vaccine.

The chain has TRBV5-1 and TRBJ2-4, with D possibly matching TRBD2 (5 bases). Germline lookup yields CDR1 SGHRS and CDR2 YFSETQ. Trimming pared 0 bases from V and 2 bases from J, leaving 12 bases between. The CDR3 spans 16 residues. CDR3 coding DNA: TGCGCCAGCAGCTTGGACAGAGTCGGGACCAAAAACATTCAGTACTTC. This sequence encodes CASSLDRVGTKNIQYF.

The rearrangement uses TRBV12-3 or TRBV12-4 and TRBJ2-7, with D perhaps given as TRBD1 or TRBD2 (5 bases each). The CDR3 covers 14 residues. Deletions cut 6 bases from V and 4 bases from J, with 16 bases between. The CDR3 DNA reads as TGTGCCAGCAGATCCACCGGGACGGGGTACGAGCAGTACTTC. Amino acid sequence: CASRSTGTGYEQYF.

CDR3 nucleotide sequence: TGTGCCAGCTCACCAGCGGACAGGTTGGACCAGACCTACGAGCAGTACTTC. This sequence encodes CASSPADRLDQTYEQYF. The rearrangement links TRBV18 to TRBJ2-7, with 7 nucleotides matching TRBD1. From germline, CDR1 is KGHSH and CDR2 LQKENI. V gave up 2 bases and J gave up 2 bases; unmatched junction bases: 12. The CDR3 runs 17 residues. Together with reference TRBV18 and TRBJ2-7, the CDR3 gives the full variable domain: NAGVMQNPRHLVRRRGQEARLRCSPMKGHSHVYWYRQLPEEGLKFMVYLQKENIIDESGMPKERFSAEFPKEGPSILRIQQVVRGDSAAYFCASSPADRLDQTYEQYFGPGTRLTVT.

The chain couples TRBV4-2 to TRBJ2-3; TRBD2 matches 9 bases. The germline gives CDR1 LGHNA, CDR2 YNFKEQ. With V trimmed by 4 bases and J by 2 bases, 4 bases remained unmatched. The CDR3 length is 15 residues. CDR3 nucleotide sequence: TGTGCCAGCAGCCGGGCGGGGGGGTCCACAGATACGCAGTATTTT. Protein product: CASSRAGGSTDTQYF.

This clonotype occurred a few times. V gene TRBV5-5 combines with J gene TRBJ2-7; 8 bases map to TRBD1. This CDR3 comprises 17 residues. J was trimmed by 5 bases and V by 2 bases; bases with no gene match: 15. Germline V CDR1 and CDR2: SGHKS, YYEKEE (reference sequence). CDR3 protein: CASSFFGSRTGFHEQYF. The CDR3 coding sequence is TGTGCCAGCAGCTTTTTCGGGTCGAGGACAGGGTTCCACGAGCAGTACTTC.

This clonotype was seen a handful of times. V and J are TRBV27 and TRBJ2-4, with 8 positions matching TRBD1. The CDR3 covers 16 residues. V dropped 6 bases and J dropped 0; count of bases not matched to a gene: 7. Germline lookup yields CDR1 MNHEY and CDR2 SMNVEV (reference sequence). CDR3 nucleotide sequence: TGTGCCAGCAGACTCAGGGGGCAGCTAGCCAAAAACATTCAGTACTTC. Its translation: CASRLRGQLAKNIQYF.

The chain joins TRBV5-1 to TRBJ2-7; TRBD2 agrees at 8 bases. The CDR3 is made up of 13 amino acids. CDR1 is SGHRS, CDR2 YFSETQ, per germline. Trimming took 4 bases from V and 6 from J; bases not matched to a gene: 6. CDR3 amino acids: CASSISGVSEQYF. CDR3 DNA sequence: TGCGCCAGCAGCATTAGCGGGGTATCCGAGCAGTACTTC. Looking up the rest from reference TRBV5-1 and TRBJ2-7 gives the full variable domain: KAGVTQTPRYLIKTRGQQVTLSCSPISGHRSVSWYQQTPGQGLQFLFEYFSETQRNKGNFPGRFSGRQFSNSRSEMNVSTLELGDSALYLCASSISGVSEQYFGPGTRLTVT.

The chain carries TRBV7-9 and TRBJ2-2; D ambiguous. In germline, CDR1 is SEHNR, CDR2 FQNEAQ (reference sequence). This CDR3 is 16 amino acids long. Trimming cost V 5 bases and J 7 bases, with 20 bases left between them. The CDR3 spells CASSPRNGPQIGELFF. The CDR3 DNA reads as TGTGCCAGCAGCCCCAGGAACGGACCCCAGATCGGGGAGCTGTTTTTT.

This chain connects TRBV7-9 to TRBJ1-2; 7 positions agree with TRBD1. The J segment lost 1 base and the V segment lost 4 bases, leaving 9 bases of the junction unmatched. The germline gives CDR1 SEHNR, CDR2 FQNEAQ (reference sequence). This CDR3 contains 16 residues. DNA of the CDR3: TGTGCCAGCAGCTCCGTATCCGGGACAGTTAACTATGGCTACACCTTC. Residues: CASSSVSGTVNYGYTF.

This clonotype occurred a few times. The V gene is TRBV20-1, the J gene TRBJ2-7; tentatively, D is TRBD1 or TRBD2 (5 bases each). The CDR3 sequence is 16 residues long. Per germline, CDR1 DFQATT and CDR2 SNEGSKA (reference sequence). V shed 3 bases and J shed 1 base, with 19 bases lying between them. The CDR3, as DNA: TGCAGTGCTAGGGATTCCGGGACCGGGAAGTCCTACGAGCAGTACTTC. This translates into CSARDSGTGKSYEQYF.

The genes are TRBV20-1 and TRBJ2-7; the match to TRBD1 covers 9 bases. Unmatched junction bases numbered 4, after V lost 3 bases and J lost 1 base. Germline V gene lookup returns CDR1 DFQATT and CDR2 SNEGSKA (reference sequence). The CDR3 has 14 residues. The CDR3 sequence is CSASEDRGSYEQYF. Here the CDR3 DNA reads TGCAGTGCTAGTGAAGACAGGGGGTCCTACGAGCAGTACTTC.

The chain joins TRBV18 to TRBJ2-1, with 8 bases fitting TRBD1. Per the germline V gene, CDR1 is KGHSH and CDR2 is LQKENI. The ends lost 1 base at V and 4 bases at J; junction bases unmatched: 9. This CDR3 spans 17 amino acids. The CDR3 DNA follows: TGTGCCAGCTCACCACAGAAAGGGACAGGTAATTACAATGAGCAGTTCTTC. Amino acids: CASSPQKGTGNYNEQFF.

The CDR3 DNA reads TGTGCCAGCAGCTTATCATCGGGGCCCCGGGCTAACTATGGCTACACCTTC. It specifies CASSLSSGPRANYGYTF. The V gene is TRBV11-2, the J gene TRBJ1-2; D possibly corresponds to TRBD1 (5 bases). Germline V gene sequence: CDR1 SGHAT, CDR2 FQNNGV. Trimming left V 2 bases short and J 0 bases short, with 16 bases between. The CDR3 has 17 amino acids.

Concerning this clonotype: At one boundary the junction diverges from the germline segment, which might be a read error. The chain joins TRBV20-1 to TRBJ2-7; D remains ambiguous. CDR1 and CDR2 (germline): DFQATT, SNEGSKA (reference sequence). CDR3 length: 11 residues. The CDR3 reads CSSAESYEQYF. CDR3 sequence (DNA): TGCAGTTCCGCAGAATCCTACGAGCAGTATTTC.

This clonotype was observed a handful of times. CDR3 residues: CASSHRDRVPYEQYF. CDR3 bases: TGCGCCAGCAGCCACCGGGACAGGGTTCCCTACGAGCAGTACTTC. The chain recombines TRBV5-1 with TRBJ2-7, with 9 positions matching TRBD1. CDR1 is SGHRS, CDR2 YFSETQ, per germline. J was trimmed by 2 bases and V by 4 bases; bases with no gene match: 7. The CDR3 runs to 15 residues.

This clonotype has only one observation. The genes are TRBV7-9 and TRBJ2-6; D is tentatively TRBD1 or TRBD2 (6 bases each). Per the germline V gene, CDR1 is SEHNR and CDR2 is FQNEAQ (reference sequence). V shed 2 bases and J shed 2 bases, with 10 bases lying between them. This CDR3 contains 16 residues. The CDR3 DNA is TGTGCCAGCAGCTTAAGAGGGGGGACTGGGGCCAACGTCCTGACTTTC. Encoded protein: CASSLRGGTGANVLTF.

This clonotype appeared a few times. This chain links TRBV20-1 with TRBJ2-1, with D tentatively TRBD2 (5 bases). The germline V gene has CDR1 DFQATT and CDR2 SNEGSKA (reference sequence). Trimming removed 0 bases from V and 7 bases from J, with 10 bases in between. The CDR3 is 13 amino acids. CDR3 in DNA: TGCAGTGCTAGAGATCGCGGGCCTAATGAGCAGTTCTTC. Its translation: CSARDRGPNEQFF.

The rearrangement uses TRBV4-3 and TRBJ1-2, with D hard to call. The CDR3 loop spans 13 amino acids. Deletions cut 6 bases from V and 6 bases from J, with 14 bases between. CDR1 is LGHNA, CDR2 YSLEER, per germline. Written as DNA, the CDR3 is TGCGCCAGCAGGGGCCCCATGGGAGATGGCTACACCTTC. Translating it yields CASRGPMGDGYTF.